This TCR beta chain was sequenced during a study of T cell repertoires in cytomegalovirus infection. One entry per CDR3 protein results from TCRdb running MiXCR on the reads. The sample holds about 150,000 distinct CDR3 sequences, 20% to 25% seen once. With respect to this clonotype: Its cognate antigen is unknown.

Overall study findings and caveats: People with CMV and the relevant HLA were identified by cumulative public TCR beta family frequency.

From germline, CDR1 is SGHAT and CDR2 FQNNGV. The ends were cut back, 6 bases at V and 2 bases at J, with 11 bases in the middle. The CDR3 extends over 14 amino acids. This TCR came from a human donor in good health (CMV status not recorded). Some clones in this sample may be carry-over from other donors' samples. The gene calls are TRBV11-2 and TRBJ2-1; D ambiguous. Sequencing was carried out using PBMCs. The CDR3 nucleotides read TGTGCCAGCAGTTCAAGACTGGCCTACAATGAGCAGTTCTTC. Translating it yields CASSSRLAYNEQFF. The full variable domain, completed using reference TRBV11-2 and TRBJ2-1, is EAGVAQSPRYKIIEKRQSVAFWCNPISGHATLYWYQQILGQGPKLLIQFQNNGVVDDSQLPKDRFSAERLKGVDSTLKIQPAKLEDSAVYLCASSSRLAYNEQFFGPGTRLTVL.